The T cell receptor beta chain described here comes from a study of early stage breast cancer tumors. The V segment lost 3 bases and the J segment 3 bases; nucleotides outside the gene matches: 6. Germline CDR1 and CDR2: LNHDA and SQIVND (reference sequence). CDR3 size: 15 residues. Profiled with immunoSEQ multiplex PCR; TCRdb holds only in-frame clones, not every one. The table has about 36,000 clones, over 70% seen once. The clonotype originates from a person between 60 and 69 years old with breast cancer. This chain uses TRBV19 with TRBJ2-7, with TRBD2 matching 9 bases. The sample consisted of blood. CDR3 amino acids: CASSIGGGAFYEQYF. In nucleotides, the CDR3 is TGTGCCAGTAGTATTGGCGGGGGGGCGTTCTACGAGCAGTACTTC. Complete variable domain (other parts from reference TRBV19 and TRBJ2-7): DGGITQSPKYLFRKEGQNVTLSCEQNLNHDAMYWYRQDPGQGLRLIYYSQIVNDFQKGDIAEGYSVSREKKESFPLTVTSAQKNPTAFYLCASSIGGGAFYEQYFGPGTRLTVT.